These 20 T cell receptor beta chains were all obtained from the same sample, sequenced in a study of T cells in localized non-small cell lung cancer. Produced via immunoSEQ multiplex PCR; TCRdb's table is partial and in-frame only. In the table there are over 40,000 clones, 85% to 90% of which are singletons. The source material was peripheral blood, sampled before any cancer treatment. All receptors come from a woman aged 18-49 years with stage III lung adenocarcinoma.

Within the sample, this clone is medium-sized. The CDR3 here is CASSLRSSGGTVNEKLFF. Written as DNA, the CDR3 is TGTGCCAGCAGTTTGCGCTCGTCCGGCGGGACAGTTAATGAAAAACTGTTTTTT. V gene TRBV27 combines with J gene TRBJ1-4, with 7 bases fitting TRBD1. The CDR3 has 18 residues. Germline CDR1 and CDR2: MNHEY and SMNVEV (reference sequence). J gave up 4 bases and V 3 bases, and 14 bases lay outside the gene matches. The full variable domain, in which reference TRBV27 and TRBJ1-4 provide the parts outside the CDR3, is EAQVTQNPRYLITVTGKKLTVTCSQNMNHEYMSWYRQDPGLGLRQIYYSMNVEVTDKGDVPEGYKVSRKEKRNFPLILESPSPNQTSLYFCASSLRSSGGTVNEKLFFGSGTQLSVL.

The chain combines TRBV27 with TRBJ2-1; D is possibly TRBD1 (5 bases). Per germline, CDR1 MNHEY and CDR2 SMNVEV (reference sequence). CDR3 length: 16 amino acids. The V end lost 7 bases, the J end lost 5 bases, and 21 bases lay between the germline ends. CDR3 loop: CASKPLDRPPDNEQFF. In nucleotides, the CDR3 is TGTGCCAGCAAACCCCTCGACAGACCTCCGGACAATGAGCAGTTCTTC.

The chain couples TRBV11-2 to TRBJ1-4; the D gene is possibly TRBD1 (6 bases). Trimming left V 4 bases short and J 4 bases short, with 10 bases between. This CDR3 comprises 14 residues. From germline, CDR1 is SGHAT and CDR2 FQNNGV. The CDR3 is CASSSDSHNEKLFF. The DNA of the CDR3 is TGTGCCAGCAGCTCGGACAGTCATAATGAAAAACTGTTTTTT.

The chain couples TRBV15 to TRBJ1-5; 9 bases align to TRBD1. V lost 3 bases and J lost 5; bases outside the gene matches: 5. The CDR3 length is 15 residues. CDR1 and CDR2 (germline): LNHNV, YYDKDF (reference sequence). The CDR3 region is CATSRDRGNHQPQHF. CDR3 in DNA: TGTGCCACCAGCAGGGACAGGGGAAACCATCAGCCCCAGCATTTT.

J is TRBJ2-7 and V is TRBV11-3, with TRBD2 identical over 8 bases. The trim removed 3 bases at V and 3 bases at J, leaving 1 base unmatched. Germline values: CDR1 SGHNT, CDR2 YENEEA. The CDR3 covers 13 residues. This chain's CDR3 is CASSLGLGYEQYF. The CDR3 DNA reads TGTGCCAGCAGCTTGGGACTAGGCTACGAGCAGTACTTC. The full variable domain, its missing parts supplied by reference TRBV11-3 and TRBJ2-7, is EAGVVQSPRYKIIEKKQPVAFWCNPISGHNTLYWYLQNLGQGPELLIRYENEEAVDDSQLPKDRFSAERLKGVDSTLKIQPAELGDSAVYLCASSLGLGYEQYFGPGTRLTVT.

The rearrangement joins TRBV7-2 to TRBJ2-3, with D perhaps TRBD1 or TRBD2 (5 bases each). The CDR3 extends over 13 amino acids. The germline V and J ends were trimmed by 5 bases and 6 bases, with 12 bases remaining between them. CDR1 is SGHTA, CDR2 FQGNSA, per germline. Written as DNA, the CDR3 is TGTGCCAGCAGCCAGGGCAGGGAGGATACGCAGTATTTT. This gives the protein CASSQGREDTQYF.

The gene calls are TRBV7-2 and TRBJ2-5, with TRBD1 identical over 9 bases. Losses at the gene ends were 4 bases for V and 1 base for J; bases not matched to a gene: 4. The CDR3 covers 15 residues. The germline gives CDR1 SGHTA, CDR2 FQGNSA. CDR3 in amino acids: CASSSQGAVQETQYF. As DNA, the CDR3 is TGTGCCAGCAGCTCACAGGGGGCGGTCCAAGAGACCCAGTACTTC.

The CDR3 sequence is CASSPGKRIQFTGELFF. The CDR3 DNA is TGTGCCAGCAGCCCCGGGAAAAGGATCCAATTCACCGGGGAGCTGTTTTTT. The chain couples TRBV9 to TRBJ2-2, with D possibly being TRBD2 (5 bases). V was trimmed by 4 bases and J by 4 bases, leaving 20 bases between them. Germline CDR1 SGDLS, CDR2 YYNGEE. The CDR3 runs to 17 residues.

The chain couples TRBV6-6 to TRBJ2-1; TRBD2 aligns across 8 bases. The CDR3 loop spans 12 amino acids. The V gene end was trimmed by 5 bases and the J gene end by 8 bases; junction bases not matched to a gene: 2. Germline loops: CDR1 MNHNY, CDR2 SVGAGI (reference sequence). CDR3 protein: CASSLRGDEQFF. In DNA, the CDR3 is TGTGCCAGCAGTCTGCGGGGGGATGAGCAGTTCTTC.

V gene TRBV19 combines with J gene TRBJ1-5; D not certain. Germline V CDR1 and CDR2: LNHDA, SQIVND (reference sequence). The CDR3 length is 14 residues. The V end lost 7 bases, the J end lost 5 bases, and 15 bases lay between the germline ends. CDR3 loop: CASTDVLSYQPQHF. CDR3 nucleotides: TGTGCCAGTACCGACGTATTGAGCTATCAGCCCCAGCATTTT.

V usage is TRBV6-1 and J usage is TRBJ1-6; D might be TRBD1 (6 bases). CDR3 length: 13 residues. Per germline, CDR1 MNHNS and CDR2 SASEGT. Trimming took 6 bases from V and 8 from J, leaving 11 bases between them. The chain's CDR3 is CASRPSGDSPLHF. CDR3 sequence (DNA): TGTGCCAGCAGGCCCTCAGGGGATTCACCCCTCCACTTT.

V is TRBV19 and J is TRBJ2-7; D is undetermined. The V and J ends lost 5 bases and 2 bases respectively, with 10 bases between them. Germline V gene data show CDR1 as LNHDA and CDR2 as SQIVND (reference sequence). This CDR3 is 13 amino acids long. The CDR3 loop reads CASSPTVTYEQYF. The CDR3, as DNA: TGTGCCAGTAGTCCGACGGTGACCTACGAGCAGTACTTC. Full variable domain (missing parts from reference TRBV19 and TRBJ2-7): DGGITQSPKYLFRKEGQNVTLSCEQNLNHDAMYWYRQDPGQGLRLIYYSQIVNDFQKGDIAEGYSVSREKKESFPLTVTSAQKNPTAFYLCASSPTVTYEQYFGPGTRLTVT.

The chain carries TRBV9 and TRBJ1-3, with 7 bases that match TRBD1. The CDR3 has 15 amino acids. The germline V gene has CDR1 SGDLS and CDR2 YYNGEE. With V trimmed by 4 bases and J by 0 bases, 4 bases remained unmatched. CDR3 sequence reads: CASSPGQLSGNTIYF. Written as DNA, the CDR3 is TGTGCCAGCAGCCCGGGACAGCTCTCTGGAAACACCATATATTTT.

The chain combines TRBV4-2 with TRBJ2-7, with a weak D call TRBD2 (6 bases). The ends were cut back, 1 base at V and 2 bases at J, with 12 bases in the middle. CDR3 length: 15 amino acids. Germline assignment: CDR1 LGHNA and CDR2 YNFKEQ. CDR3 nucleotides: TGTGCCAGCAGCCAAGCCCGTAGCGGCGCCTACGAGCAGTACTTC. It encodes CASSQARSGAYEQYF.

A single count supports this clone. This rearrangement joins TRBV6-6 to TRBJ1-1; D is unclear. The ends were cut back, 4 bases at V and 4 bases at J, with 13 bases in the middle. CDR3 size: 14 residues. Looked up from germline, CDR1 is MNHNY and CDR2 is SVGAGI (reference sequence). CDR3 residues: CASSFQKGGTEAFF. DNA of the CDR3: TGTGCCAGCAGTTTCCAGAAGGGAGGCACTGAAGCTTTCTTT.

This clone came up once. The V call is TRBV15, the J call TRBJ1-1, with 10 bases lining up with TRBD1. Germline CDR1 is LNHNV and CDR2 is YYDKDF (reference sequence). With 3 bases clipped from V and 7 bases from J, the junction kept 17 bases outside the gene matches. The CDR3 is 18 residues long. The CDR3 region is CATSRNPLRTGGKDEAFF. The CDR3 bases are TGTGCCACCAGCAGGAATCCCTTAAGGACAGGGGGTAAGGATGAAGCTTTCTTT.

The genes are TRBV4-2 and TRBJ2-5; weak D call: TRBD2 (6 bases). This CDR3 is built from 14 residues. CDR1 is LGHNA, CDR2 YNFKEQ, per germline. Trimming took 1 base from V and 3 from J, leaving 9 bases between them. The CDR3 region has the DNA TGTGCCAGCAGCCAAGGACTAGAAAAAGAGACCCAGTACTTC. Encoded protein: CASSQGLEKETQYF.

V is TRBV7-2 and J is TRBJ1-2; D is possibly TRBD1 (5 bases). In germline, CDR1 is SGHTA, CDR2 FQGNSA. This CDR3 spans 14 amino acids. V gave up 5 bases and J gave up 6 bases, with 16 bases separating them. CDR3 in amino acids: CASSPGPGVHGYTF. Here the CDR3 DNA reads TGTGCCAGCAGCCCGGGACCGGGGGTCCATGGCTACACCTTC.

The chain couples TRBV9 to TRBJ2-5, with D unclear. The germline V gene has CDR1 SGDLS and CDR2 YYNGEE. The CDR3 is 15 residues long. V lost 0 bases, J lost 4 bases, and 13 bases lay in between. Here the CDR3 DNA reads TGTGCCAGCAGCGTAGACGCAGGTCCGGGAGAGACCCAGTACTTC. Translating it yields CASSVDAGPGETQYF. The full variable domain, its missing parts supplied by reference TRBV9 and TRBJ2-5, is DSGVTQTPKHLITATGQRVTLRCSPRSGDLSVYWYQQSLDQGLQFLIQYYNGEERAKGNILERFSAQQFPDLHSELNLSSLELGDSALYFCASSVDAGPGETQYFGPGTRLLVL.

The J gene is TRBJ2-3, the V gene TRBV6-5, with D perhaps being TRBD1 or TRBD2 (6 bases each). Trimming left V 2 bases short and J 4 bases short, with 16 bases between. Germline V gives CDR1 MNHEY, CDR2 SVGAGI. CDR3 length: 16 residues. The CDR3 loop reads CASSYTVGRGADTQYF. Here the CDR3 DNA reads TGTGCCAGCAGTTACACTGTTGGTAGGGGGGCAGATACGCAGTATTTT.